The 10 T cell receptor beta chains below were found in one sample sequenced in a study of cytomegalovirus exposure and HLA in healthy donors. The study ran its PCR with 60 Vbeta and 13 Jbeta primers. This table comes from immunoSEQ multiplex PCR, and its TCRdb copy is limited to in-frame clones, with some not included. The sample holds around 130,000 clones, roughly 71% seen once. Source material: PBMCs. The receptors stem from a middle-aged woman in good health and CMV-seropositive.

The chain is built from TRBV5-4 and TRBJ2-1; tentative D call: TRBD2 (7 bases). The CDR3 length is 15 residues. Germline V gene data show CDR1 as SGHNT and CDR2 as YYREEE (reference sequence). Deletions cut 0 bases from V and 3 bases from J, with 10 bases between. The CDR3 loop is CASSLGGGLYNEQFF. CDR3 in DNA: TGTGCCAGCAGCTTGGGGGGGGGCCTCTACAATGAGCAGTTCTTC.

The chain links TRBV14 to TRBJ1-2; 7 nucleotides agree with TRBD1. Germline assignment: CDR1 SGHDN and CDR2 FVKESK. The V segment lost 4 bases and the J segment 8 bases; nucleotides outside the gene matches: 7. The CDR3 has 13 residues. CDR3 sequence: CASSPDRVQGYTF. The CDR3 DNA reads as TGTGCCAGCAGCCCAGACAGGGTACAAGGCTACACCTTC.

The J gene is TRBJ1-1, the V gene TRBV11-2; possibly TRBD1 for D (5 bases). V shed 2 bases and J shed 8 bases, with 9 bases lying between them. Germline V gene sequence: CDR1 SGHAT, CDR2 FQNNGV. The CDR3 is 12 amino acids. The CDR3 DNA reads TGTGCCAGCAGCTTACAAGCAGGGGAAGCTTTCTTT. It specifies CASSLQAGEAFF.

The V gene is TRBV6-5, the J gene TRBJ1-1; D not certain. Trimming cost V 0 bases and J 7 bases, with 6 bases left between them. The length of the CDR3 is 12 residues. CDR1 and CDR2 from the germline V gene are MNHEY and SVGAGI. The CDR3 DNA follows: TGTGCCAGCAGTTACTCGCCCGGTGAAGCTTTCTTT. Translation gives CASSYSPGEAFF.

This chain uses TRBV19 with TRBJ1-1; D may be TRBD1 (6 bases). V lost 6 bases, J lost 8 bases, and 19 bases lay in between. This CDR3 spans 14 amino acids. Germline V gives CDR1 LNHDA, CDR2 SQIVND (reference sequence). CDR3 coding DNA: TGTGCCAGTAGGCAAAACAGGGACCGAACCGAAGCTTTCTTT. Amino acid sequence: CASRQNRDRTEAFF.

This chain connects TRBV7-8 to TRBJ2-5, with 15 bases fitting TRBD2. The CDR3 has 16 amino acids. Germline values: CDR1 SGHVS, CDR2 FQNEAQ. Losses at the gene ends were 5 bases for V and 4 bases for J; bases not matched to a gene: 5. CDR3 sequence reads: CASSQGLAGGPETQYF. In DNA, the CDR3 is TGTGCCAGCAGCCAAGGACTAGCGGGGGGGCCAGAGACCCAGTACTTC. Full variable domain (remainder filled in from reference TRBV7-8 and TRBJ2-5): GAGVSQSPRYKVAKRGQDVALRCDPISGHVSLFWYQQALGQGPEFLTYFQNEAQLDKSGLPSDRFFAERPEGSVSTLKIQRTQQEDSAVYLCASSQGLAGGPETQYFGPGTRLLVL.

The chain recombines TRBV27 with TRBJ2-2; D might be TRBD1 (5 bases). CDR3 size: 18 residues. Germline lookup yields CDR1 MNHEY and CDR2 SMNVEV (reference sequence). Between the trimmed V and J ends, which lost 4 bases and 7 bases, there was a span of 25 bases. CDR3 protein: CASSSKGSANWGGGELFF. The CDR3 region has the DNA TGTGCCAGCAGTTCTAAAGGTTCCGCTAATTGGGGCGGCGGGGAGCTGTTTTTT.

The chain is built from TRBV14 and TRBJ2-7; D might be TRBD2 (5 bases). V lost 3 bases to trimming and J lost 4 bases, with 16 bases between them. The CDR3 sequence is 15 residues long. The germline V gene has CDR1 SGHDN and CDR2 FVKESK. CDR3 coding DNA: TGTGCCAGCAGCCAGCCGGGATCGGCCTTTTACGAGCAGTACTTC. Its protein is CASSQPGSAFYEQYF.

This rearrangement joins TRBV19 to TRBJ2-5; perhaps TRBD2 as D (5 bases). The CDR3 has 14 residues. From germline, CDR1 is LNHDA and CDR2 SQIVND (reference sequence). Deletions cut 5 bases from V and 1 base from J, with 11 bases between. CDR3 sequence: CASSEGSIQETQYF. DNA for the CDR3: TGTGCCAGTAGTGAGGGTAGCATCCAAGAGACCCAGTACTTC.

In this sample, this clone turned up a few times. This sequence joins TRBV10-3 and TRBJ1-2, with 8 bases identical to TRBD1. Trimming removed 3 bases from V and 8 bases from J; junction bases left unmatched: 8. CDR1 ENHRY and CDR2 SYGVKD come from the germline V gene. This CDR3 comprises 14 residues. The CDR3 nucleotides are TGTGCCATCAGTGAAATGGTACAGGGGGGCGGCTACACCTTC. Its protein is CAISEMVQGGGYTF.